Each of the 28 T cell receptor beta chains below was sequenced from the same sample in a study of blood T cell repertoires in COVID-19 (dated by TCRdb to 2018 to 2021). The method behind the library was the immunoSEQ multiplex PCR assay. The immuneACCESS repertoire file appears here via TCRdb, limited to in-frame rearrangements. These files lack a portion of the clones; in checked studies, under half of the deficit traces to unresolved V genes, and the cause of the others is not known. This sample lists roughly 130,000 clones; 88% were detected once. The top ten constitute 2.5% to 3% of the sample. Input material: peripheral blood. These TCRs come from a human donor with COVID-19, enrolled during active disease. The donor label of this sample is uncertain.

This clone came up once. The CDR3 nucleotides are TGTGCCAGCAGACAGGGCTCAACATACGAGCAGTACTTC. Residues: CASRQGSTYEQYF. This rearrangement joins TRBV2 to TRBJ2-7; possibly TRBD1 for D (6 bases). Trimming took 6 bases from V and 4 from J, leaving 13 bases between them. CDR3 length equals 13 residues. CDR1 and CDR2 (germline): SNHLY, FYNNEI.

The gene calls are TRBV18 and TRBJ1-5, with D uncertain. The CDR3 covers 17 residues. The germline CDR1 and CDR2 sequences are KGHSH and LQKENI. Trimming removed 1 base from V and 2 bases from J, with 15 bases in between. The CDR3 reads CASSPLEFGSGNQPQHF. In nucleotides, the CDR3 is TGTGCCAGCTCACCACTGGAGTTTGGGAGTGGCAATCAGCCCCAGCATTTT. Drawing the rest from reference TRBV18 and TRBJ1-5, the complete variable domain is NAGVMQNPRHLVRRRGQEARLRCSPMKGHSHVYWYRQLPEEGLKFMVYLQKENIIDESGMPKERFSAEFPKEGPSILRIQQVVRGDSAAYFCASSPLEFGSGNQPQHFGDGTRLSIL.

This chain links TRBV3-1 (or the pseudogene TRBV3-2) with TRBJ1-4, with 11 bases that match TRBD1. The CDR3 spans 16 residues. V was pared by 0 bases and J by 8 bases, with 5 bases of the junction left unmatched. Germline V lookup: CDR1 LGHDT, CDR2 YNNKEL (reference sequence). CDR3 sequence: CASSQDTGTGGEKLFF. CDR3 DNA: TGTGCCAGCAGCCAAGATACGGGGACAGGGGGGGAAAAACTGTTTTTT.

The CDR3 DNA reads as TGCGCCAGCAGCGCACAGAGCTCCTACGAGCAGTACTTC. Translating gives CASSAQSSYEQYF. The V call is TRBV5-1, the J call TRBJ2-7; unclear D gene. The germline CDR1 and CDR2 sequences are SGHRS and YFSETQ. The germline V and J ends were trimmed by 4 bases and 0 bases, with 8 bases remaining between them. The CDR3 has 13 amino acids. The complete variable domain, with remaining parts taken from reference TRBV5-1 and TRBJ2-7, reads KAGVTQTPRYLIKTRGQQVTLSCSPISGHRSVSWYQQTPGQGLQFLFEYFSETQRNKGNFPGRFSGRQFSNSRSEMNVSTLELGDSALYLCASSAQSSYEQYFGPGTRLTVT.

The chain recombines TRBV5-1 with TRBJ2-3; 12 nucleotides agree with TRBD2. The germline gives CDR1 SGHRS, CDR2 YFSETQ. CDR3 length: 16 residues. The V segment lost 0 bases and the J segment 4 bases; nucleotides outside the gene matches: 3. The CDR3: CASSLGSSGRADTQYF. CDR3 nucleotides: TGCGCCAGCAGCTTGGGATCTAGCGGGAGGGCAGATACGCAGTATTTT.

The chain is built from TRBV6-5 and TRBJ2-1, with a tentative D call TRBD2 (5 bases). CDR1 MNHEY and CDR2 SVGAGI come from the germline V gene. V gave up 0 bases and J gave up 2 bases, with 8 bases separating them. This CDR3 is built from 15 residues. CDR3 sequence (DNA): TGTGCCAGCAGTTACTCCGGGAATGCCTACAATGAGCAGTTCTTC. It codes for CASSYSGNAYNEQFF.

J is TRBJ2-7 and V is TRBV12-3 or TRBV12-4; D might be TRBD1 (6 bases). V was clipped by 6 bases and J by 2 bases, with 11 bases between them. The CDR3 is made up of 13 amino acids. The CDR3 here is CASSLGHPYEQYF. Written as DNA, the CDR3 is TGTGCCAGCAGCCTGGGACATCCCTACGAGCAGTACTTC.

The chain has TRBV7-2 and TRBJ1-6, with 8 bases lining up with TRBD1. Germline CDR1 reads SGHTA; CDR2 reads FQGNSA. CDR3 size: 16 residues. J was trimmed by 2 bases and V by 3 bases; bases with no gene match: 3. The CDR3 DNA follows: TGTGCCAGCAGCTTGAAGACAGGGGCCTATAATTCACCCCTCCACTTT. Translated, it gives CASSLKTGAYNSPLHF.

The chain has TRBV2 and TRBJ2-4, with 7 bases aligning to TRBD1. The germline CDR1 and CDR2 sequences are SNHLY and FYNNEI. V lost 6 bases, J lost 9 bases, and 11 bases stayed unmatched. This CDR3 contains 14 residues. The CDR3 reads CASRENRGSGIQYF. The CDR3 DNA reads TGTGCCAGCAGGGAAAACAGGGGTTCGGGCATTCAGTACTTC.

The rearrangement joins TRBV7-9 to TRBJ1-4; TRBD1 matches 7 bases. V shed 5 bases, J shed 8 bases, and the junction held 14 bases outside the gene matches. The CDR3 loop spans 16 amino acids. Per germline, CDR1 SEHNR and CDR2 FQNEAQ (reference sequence). CDR3 in DNA: TGTGCCAGCAGCCCTGGGATCGCCGAGGGGGCAGAAAAACTGTTTTTT. This sequence encodes CASSPGIAEGAEKLFF.

This chain links TRBV10-3 with TRBJ1-1; possible D gene TRBD1, 5 bases. Germline values: CDR1 ENHRY, CDR2 SYGVKD. The CDR3 is made up of 14 amino acids. V was trimmed by 6 bases and J by 0 bases, leaving 11 bases between them. CDR3 amino acids: CAIRTGDVNTEAFF. The CDR3, as DNA: TGTGCCATCAGAACAGGAGACGTGAACACTGAAGCTTTCTTT.

This chain's CDR3 is CAISDQPGLAGAANTGELFF. CDR3 in DNA: TGTGCCATCAGTGACCAACCGGGACTAGCGGGAGCCGCGAACACCGGGGAGCTGTTTTTT. This sequence joins TRBV10-3 and TRBJ2-2; 14 bases are a match to TRBD2. V gave up 3 bases and J gave up 0 bases; unmatched junction bases: 9. The CDR3 is 20 residues long. The germline gives CDR1 ENHRY, CDR2 SYGVKD.

The rearrangement uses TRBV5-1 and TRBJ1-3; unclear D gene. The germline V gene has CDR1 SGHRS and CDR2 YFSETQ. Trimming pared 2 bases from V and 0 bases from J, leaving 12 bases between. The length of the CDR3 is 16 residues. The CDR3 DNA reads TGCGCCAGCAGCTTAAACCACGGTTTCTCTGGAAACACCATATATTTT. It codes for CASSLNHGFSGNTIYF.

The chain couples TRBV5-1 to TRBJ2-2, with 8 bases matching TRBD2. The germline V gene has CDR1 SGHRS and CDR2 YFSETQ. CDR3 length: 16 amino acids. V lost 4 bases to trimming and J lost 6 bases; unmatched junction nucleotides: 11. CDR3 nucleotide sequence: TGCGCCAGCAGCCTGAGGTATAGCGGGGAGGCCGGGGAGCTGTTTTTT. Translating gives CASSLRYSGEAGELFF.

The chain employs TRBV19 and TRBJ1-1; TRBD1 matches 10 bases. The V gene end was trimmed by 1 base and the J gene end by 0 bases; junction bases not matched to a gene: 5. This CDR3 region has 17 residues. Germline CDR1 reads LNHDA; CDR2 reads SQIVND (reference sequence). CDR3 residues: CASSIVGQGIMNTEAFF. The CDR3 DNA reads TGTGCCAGTAGTATAGTGGGACAGGGGATCATGAACACTGAAGCTTTCTTT.

The chain has TRBV5-6 and TRBJ2-7; TRBD2 agrees at 8 bases. CDR1 SGHDT and CDR2 YYEEEE come from the germline V gene. After removal of 4 bases from V and 3 bases from J, the junction contained 6 bases not matched to a gene. The CDR3 contains 14 residues. The CDR3 region has the DNA TGTGCCAGCAGCGTAGCGGGACCCGTCTACGAGCAGTACTTC. This encodes CASSVAGPVYEQYF.

V gene TRBV11-2 combines with J gene TRBJ2-3; possible D gene TRBD2, 7 bases. This CDR3 contains 16 residues. The V gene lost 6 bases and the J gene lost 6 bases, with 22 bases spanning the gap. The germline gives CDR1 SGHAT, CDR2 FQNNGV. The CDR3 here is CASRQAGRRTGDTQYF. CDR3 in DNA: TGTGCCAGCAGACAAGCGGGACGACGCACAGGGGATACGCAGTATTTT.

The CDR3 here is CASSLGGDRGHEQYF. In nucleotides, the CDR3 is TGCGCCAGCAGCTTGGGAGGGGACAGGGGCCACGAGCAGTACTTC. The chain couples TRBV5-1 to TRBJ2-7; 10 positions match TRBD1. V was clipped by 0 bases and J by 5 bases; unmatched bases: 5. Looked up from germline, CDR1 is SGHRS and CDR2 is YFSETQ. The CDR3 loop spans 15 amino acids.

This clone is a singleton in its sample. The rearrangement uses TRBV21-1 and TRBJ2-7; TRBD2 is the table's D call and was not checked against the DNA. TRBV21-1 is tagged as a pseudogene. This CDR3 has 14 amino acids. CDR3 nucleotides: TGTGCCAGCAGCCCGCGGGACCAGGGACCCGAGCAGTACTTC. It encodes CASSPRDQGPEQYF.

The CDR3 DNA is TGCAGCGCCCGCCTCGTTGCAGGGGGCTCCTACGAGCAGTACTTC. Translating it yields CSARLVAGGSYEQYF. J is TRBJ2-7 and V is TRBV29-1; TRBD1 matches at 7 bases. The CDR3 totals 15 residues. J lost 0 bases, V lost 7 bases, and 12 bases had no gene match. In germline, CDR1 is SQVTM, CDR2 ANQGSEA.

The chain carries TRBV11-3 and TRBJ1-2; D is ambiguous. Germline V lookup: CDR1 SGHNT, CDR2 YENEEA. The CDR3 spans 14 residues. V was trimmed by 0 bases and J by 4 bases, leaving 9 bases between them. The CDR3 sequence is CASSLDRGGYGYTF. The DNA for the CDR3 is TGTGCCAGCAGCTTAGACCGGGGTGGCTATGGCTACACCTTC.

This sequence joins TRBV7-6 and TRBJ2-2, with 8 bases aligning to TRBD2. The CDR3 has 18 residues. Trimming at V came to 0 bases and at J to 5 bases, leaving 11 bases not matched to a gene. Germline values: CDR1 SGHVS, CDR2 FNYEAQ. The CDR3 nucleotides are TGTGCCAGCAGCTTAGCACCCCCCGGGGGGGCTAAGACCGGGGAGCTGTTTTTT. Amino acid sequence: CASSLAPPGGAKTGELFF.

The rearrangement uses TRBV9 and TRBJ2-1; D remains unclear. The germline CDR1 and CDR2 sequences are SGDLS and YYNGEE. The CDR3 runs 17 residues. Between the trimmed V and J ends, which lost 4 bases and 0 bases, there was a span of 17 bases. The CDR3 reads CASSPVSTFPSYNEQFF. The CDR3 bases are TGTGCCAGCAGCCCAGTTTCAACATTTCCCTCCTACAATGAGCAGTTCTTC.

The V call is TRBV23-1, the J call TRBJ2-5, with 12 nucleotides matching TRBD2. TRBV23-1 is an ORF; its function is uncertain. Losses at the gene ends were 8 bases for V and 2 bases for J; bases not matched to a gene: 3. This CDR3 is built from 14 residues. In nucleotides, the CDR3 is TGCGCCAGCTGGACTAGCGGGGCACAAGAGACCCAGTACTTC. It codes for CASWTSGAQETQYF.

The chain carries TRBV7-8 and TRBJ2-7; TRBD1 matches at 9 bases. The germline CDR1 and CDR2 sequences are SGHVS and FQNEAQ. This CDR3 spans 16 amino acids. V shed 0 bases, J shed 7 bases, and the junction held 10 bases outside the gene matches. In DNA, the CDR3 is TGTGCCAGCAGCTTAGCAAGGACAGGGGCCGAAAGGGAGCAGTACTTC. Translating it yields CASSLARTGAEREQYF.

V gene TRBV5-1 combines with J gene TRBJ2-5, with 8 nucleotides matching TRBD1. V shed 0 bases, J shed 5 bases, and the junction held 3 bases outside the gene matches. Germline-derived CDR1 and CDR2 are SGHRS and YFSETQ. The CDR3 runs to 14 residues. CDR3 DNA: TGCGCCAGCAGCTTGGGGCAGGGGGCCGAGACCCAGTACTTC. It specifies CASSLGQGAETQYF.

The chain employs TRBV6-5 and TRBJ2-7; 7 bases fit TRBD1. In germline, CDR1 is MNHEY, CDR2 SVGAGI. The CDR3 has 15 residues. V lost 2 bases and J lost 3; bases outside the gene matches: 7. CDR3 coding DNA: TGTGCCAGCAGTTACCAGGGCAGGGGGAACTACGAGCAGTACTTC. This encodes CASSYQGRGNYEQYF.

The rearrangement links TRBV3-1 (or the pseudogene TRBV3-2) to TRBJ2-2; TRBD2 aligns across 7 bases. Looked up from germline, CDR1 is LGHDT and CDR2 is YNNKEL (reference sequence). The CDR3 sequence is 19 residues long. V lost 5 bases, J lost 3 bases, and 18 bases stayed unmatched. In nucleotides, the CDR3 is TGTGCCAGCAGCTCCACCTCCGTGGCTAGCGCGGGAGACACCGGGGAGCTGTTTTTT. Its translation: CASSSTSVASAGDTGELFF.